Listed below are T cell receptor beta chains from one sample, sequenced in a study of blood T cell repertoires in COVID-19. Libraries were prepared by immunoSEQ multiplex PCR; TCRdb keeps only in-frame clonotypes and omits some of them. The sample shows 150,000 or so clones, 75% to 85% of them seen only once. Sequenced: peripheral blood. These TCRs come from a man aged 55-75 years with acute or convalescent COVID-19. Both conserved end residues are part of each CDR3. The order of the fields is CDR3 DNA, CDR3 protein, J gene, D gene, V gene, clone size. D genes are given only for firm matches. Only some rows state a clone size, as once, few, many or a class for expanded clones.

TGTGCCAGCAGTTACTCGTCAGGGTTGGGATACGAGCAGTACTTC | CASSYSSGLGYEQYF | TRBJ2-7 | NA | TRBV6-5 | NA
TGTGCCAGCAGCCTCGGTTCAGGGCGCTACGAGCAGTACTTC | CASSLGSGRYEQYF | TRBJ2-7 | NA | TRBV11-1 | NA
TGTGCCTGGAGAACGACAGGGGCCGGCTACGAGCAGTACTTC | CAWRTTGAGYEQYF | TRBJ2-7 | TRBD1 | TRBV30 | NA
TGTGCCATCAGTGTTGCTGAGGCTAACTATGGCTACACCTTC | CAISVAEANYGYTF | TRBJ1-2 | NA | TRBV10-3 | NA
TGTGCCAGCAGCCTACAGGGGCTAGGCACAGATACGCAGTATTTT | CASSLQGLGTDTQYF | TRBJ2-3 | TRBD1 | TRBV3-1/TRBV3-2 | NA
TGTGCCAGCCCCGGGCTGACAGCCTTCTTGAAGGAGCAGTACTTC | CASPGLTAFLKEQYF | TRBJ2-7 | NA | TRBV27 | NA
TGCAGCGTTGACCCCCCCCGGGACAGAGTAACTAGCACAGATACGCAGTATTTT | CSVDPPRDRVTSTDTQYF | TRBJ2-3 | TRBD1 | TRBV29-1 | NA
TGTGCCAGCTCCCCCCAAATGGGCCAGGGGGAAGTAGGTGGCTACACCTTC | CASSPQMGQGEVGGYTF | TRBJ1-2 | TRBD1 | TRBV7-9 | NA
TGTGCCAGCTCAGGCATTAACGAGCAGTACTTC | CASSGINEQYF | TRBJ2-7 | NA | TRBV18 | NA
TGTGCCAGCAGCGTCGGACAGGGGGGTCAGCCCCAGCATTTT | CASSVGQGGQPQHF | TRBJ1-5 | TRBD1 | TRBV9 | NA
TGTGCCAGCAGTTACTCGGGGGGCTCCTATAATTCACCCCTCCACTTT | CASSYSGGSYNSPLHF | TRBJ1-6 | NA | TRBV6-5 | once
TGTGCCAGCAGTCTAACCCCGGGACAGGGTGTGGAGACCCAGTACTTC | CASSLTPGQGVETQYF | TRBJ2-5 | TRBD1 | TRBV27 | NA
TGTGCCAGCAGGCCGGGACAGGGCTTACAGCCCCAGCATTTT | CASRPGQGLQPQHF | TRBJ1-5 | TRBD1 | TRBV28 | NA
TGTGCCAGCAGGGAACAGGGTATTGGCGAGCAGTACTTC | CASREQGIGEQYF | TRBJ2-7 | NA | TRBV28 | few
TGTGCCAGTAGTATGGGAGGAAGCTCCTACGAGCAGTACTTC | CASSMGGSSYEQYF | TRBJ2-7 | NA | TRBV19 | NA
TGTGCCAGCATGGGGTTCAGGACAGGGTCCTACGAGCAGTACTTC | CASMGFRTGSYEQYF | TRBJ2-7 | TRBD1 | TRBV6-5 | NA
TGTGCCAGCAGCTCCTCTGGACAGGTTAGCACAGATACGCAGTATTTT | CASSSSGQVSTDTQYF | TRBJ2-3 | TRBD1 | TRBV7-6 | NA
TGTGCTAGTGGGATGGGGGCTGACTATGGCTACACCTTC | CASGMGADYGYTF | TRBJ1-2 | NA | TRBV12-5 | NA
TGTGCCAGCAGTCCCGGGACAGGGGGCAATCAGCCCCAGCATTTT | CASSPGTGGNQPQHF | TRBJ1-5 | TRBD1 | TRBV6-2/TRBV6-3 | NA
TGTGCCAGCAGTGCTCGACAGGGGTTGGAAAGCAATCAGCCCCAGCATTTT | CASSARQGLESNQPQHF | TRBJ1-5 | TRBD1 | TRBV6-2/TRBV6-3 | NA
TGTGCCAGCTCACCACAGGGGACTAACTATGGCTACACCTTC | CASSPQGTNYGYTF | TRBJ1-2 | NA | TRBV18 | NA
TGTGCCAGCAGCTCCGGACAGTCGTCGTACCAAGAGACCCAGTACTTC | CASSSGQSSYQETQYF | TRBJ2-5 | NA | TRBV7-2 | NA
TGTGCCAGCAGCGCCCCGGGGTCTAGCGGGAGGGCCAATGAGCAGTTCTTC | CASSAPGSSGRANEQFF | TRBJ2-1 | TRBD2 | TRBV7-3 | NA
TGTGCCAGCAATCGTGGAGGCGGGGCGGGGGCTCAGGAAGATACGCAGTATTTT | CASNRGGGAGAQEDTQYF | TRBJ2-3 | NA | TRBV6-6 | NA
TGTGCCAGCAGCTTACAGGGTGCAACTAATGAAAAACTGTTTTTT | CASSLQGATNEKLFF | TRBJ1-4 | NA | TRBV5-5 | once
TGTGCCAGCAGTGAAGGCCAGGACAGACCGCAGTATTTT | CASSEGQDRPQYF | TRBJ2-3 | NA | TRBV2 | NA